Below are 5 T cell receptor beta chains sequenced from a single sample in a study of T-cell memory formation after mild COVID-19. MiXCR, applied by TCRdb to the 5' RACE reads, yields one record per CDR3 protein. The table lists roughly 450,000 distinct CDR3 sequences, approximately 18% of them singletons. Specimen: PBMCs or a T cell subset sorted from them (not recorded which). The receptors here all came from a man aged 18 to 30 who had mild COVID-19 (a few samples of this study predate the infection). Cell type and time point are not known.

The sample holds a few counts of this clonotype. The chain couples TRBV11-2 to TRBJ2-5; a possible D gene is TRBD1 (5 bases). V lost 1 base and J lost 0, with 9 bases in between. The CDR3 contains 15 residues. Germline lookup yields CDR1 SGHAT and CDR2 FQNNGV. As DNA, the CDR3 is TGTGCCAGCAGCTTAGGGGGCCAGTACCAAGAGACCCAGTACTTC. It is translated as CASSLGGQYQETQYF.

The sample holds many counts of this clonotype. The chain carries TRBV7-6 and TRBJ2-7, with 10 bases identical to TRBD1. With V trimmed by 5 bases and J by 2 bases, 3 bases remained unmatched. Germline V gene data show CDR1 as SGHVS and CDR2 as FNYEAQ. The CDR3 runs to 14 residues. The CDR3 sequence is CASSPGQGPYEQYF. In DNA, the CDR3 is TGTGCCAGCAGCCCGGGACAGGGGCCCTACGAGCAGTACTTC.

This chain uses TRBV10-2 with TRBJ1-5; D not resolved. V was cut by 3 bases and J by 7 bases, with 10 bases left in between. This CDR3 comprises 13 residues. Germline-derived CDR1 and CDR2 are WSHSY and SAAADI. For the CDR3, the DNA is TGCGCCAGCAGTGACCGCCGGATGCAGCCCCAGCATTTT. Residues: CASSDRRMQPQHF.

This clonotype was seen more than once but under ten times. This rearrangement joins TRBV7-3 to TRBJ2-2; D uncertain. The germline V gene has CDR1 SGHTA and CDR2 FQGTGA. V lost 5 bases and J lost 6, with 7 bases in between. This CDR3 is 12 amino acids long. The CDR3 DNA reads TGTGCCAGCAGCCCTGTACCCGGGGAGCTGTTTTTT. This translates into CASSPVPGELFF.

This clonotype was seen a few times. The V and J genes are TRBV27 and TRBJ2-2; possible D gene TRBD2, 5 bases. Germline lookup yields CDR1 MNHEY and CDR2 SMNVEV (reference sequence). The CDR3 is made up of 17 amino acids. Trimming removed 2 bases at V and 4 bases at J, with 17 bases between. For the CDR3, the DNA is TGTGCCAGCAGTTTAGGCCTACTAGAGCTAGGCACCGGGGAGCTGTTTTTT. Translating gives CASSLGLLELGTGELFF.